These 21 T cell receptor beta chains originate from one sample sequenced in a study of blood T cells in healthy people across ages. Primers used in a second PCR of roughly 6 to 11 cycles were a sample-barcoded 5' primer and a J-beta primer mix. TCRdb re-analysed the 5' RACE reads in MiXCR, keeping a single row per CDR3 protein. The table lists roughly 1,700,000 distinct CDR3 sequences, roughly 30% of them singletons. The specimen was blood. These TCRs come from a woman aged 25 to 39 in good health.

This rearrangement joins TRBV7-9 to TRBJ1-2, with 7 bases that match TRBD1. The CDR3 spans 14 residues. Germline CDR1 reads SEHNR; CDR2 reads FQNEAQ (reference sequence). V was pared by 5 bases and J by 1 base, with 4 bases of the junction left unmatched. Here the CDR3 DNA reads TGTGCCAGCAGCGGCCGGGACAGTAACTATGGCTACACCTTC. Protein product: CASSGRDSNYGYTF.

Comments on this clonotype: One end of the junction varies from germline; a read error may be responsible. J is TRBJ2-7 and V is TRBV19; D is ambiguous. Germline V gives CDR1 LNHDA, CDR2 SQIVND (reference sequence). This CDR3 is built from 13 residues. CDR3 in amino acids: CACSPLDSYEQYF. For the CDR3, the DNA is TGTGCCTGTAGTCCGCTCGATAGCTACGAGCAGTACTTC. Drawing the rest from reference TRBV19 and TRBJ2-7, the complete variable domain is DGGITQSPKYLFRKEGQNVTLSCEQNLNHDAMYWYRQDPGQGLRLIYYSQIVNDFQKGDIAEGYSVSREKKESFPLTVTSAQKNPTAFYLCACSPLDSYEQYFGPGTRLTVT.

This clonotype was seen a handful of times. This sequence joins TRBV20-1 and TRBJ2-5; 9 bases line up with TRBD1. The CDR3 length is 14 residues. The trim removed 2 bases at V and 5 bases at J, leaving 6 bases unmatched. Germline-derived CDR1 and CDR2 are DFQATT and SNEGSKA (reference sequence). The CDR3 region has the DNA TGCAGTGCTAGACATACAGGGGGCACGGAGACCCAGTACTTC. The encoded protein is CSARHTGGTETQYF.

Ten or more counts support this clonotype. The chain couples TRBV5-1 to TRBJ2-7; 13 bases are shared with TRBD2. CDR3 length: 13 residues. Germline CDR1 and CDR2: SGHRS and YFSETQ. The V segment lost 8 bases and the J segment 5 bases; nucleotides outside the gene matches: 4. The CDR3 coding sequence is TGCGCCAGTGGACTAGCGGGAGTAAACGAGCAGTACTTC. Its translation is CASGLAGVNEQYF.

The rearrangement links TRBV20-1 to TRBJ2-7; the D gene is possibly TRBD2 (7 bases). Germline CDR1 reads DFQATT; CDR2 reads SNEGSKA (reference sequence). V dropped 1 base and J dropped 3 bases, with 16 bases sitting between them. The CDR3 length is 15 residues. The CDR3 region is CSARGGGGNNYEQYF. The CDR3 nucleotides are TGCAGTGCTAGAGGGGGAGGGGGGAACAACTACGAGCAGTACTTC.

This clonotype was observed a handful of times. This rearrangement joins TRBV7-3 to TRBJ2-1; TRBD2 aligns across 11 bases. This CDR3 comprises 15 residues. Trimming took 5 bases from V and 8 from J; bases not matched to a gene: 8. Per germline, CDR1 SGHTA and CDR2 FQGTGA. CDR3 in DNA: TGTGCCAGCAGCCCCGGGGCTAGCGGGGGGTATGAGCAGTTCTTC. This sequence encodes CASSPGASGGYEQFF.

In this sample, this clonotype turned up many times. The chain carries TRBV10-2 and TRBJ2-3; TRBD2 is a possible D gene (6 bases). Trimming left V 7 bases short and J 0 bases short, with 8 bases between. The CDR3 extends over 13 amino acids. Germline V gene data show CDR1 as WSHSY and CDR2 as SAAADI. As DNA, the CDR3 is TGCGCCAGCACAGGGACTAGCACAGATACGCAGTATTTT. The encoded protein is CASTGTSTDTQYF.

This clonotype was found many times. The CDR3 here is CASSLLGQGSTDTQYF. The CDR3 DNA reads as TGTGCCAGCAGCTTATTAGGGCAGGGAAGCACAGATACGCAGTATTTT. J is TRBJ2-3 and V is TRBV7-3; tentatively, D is TRBD1 (5 bases). In germline, CDR1 is SGHTA, CDR2 FQGTGA. V was shortened by 2 bases and J by 0 bases, with 12 bases between the two germline ends. This CDR3 is 16 amino acids long.

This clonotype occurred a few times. CDR3 protein: CASSLEKTSGRADEQFF. As DNA, the CDR3 is TGTGCCAGCAGCTTAGAAAAGACTAGCGGGAGGGCCGATGAGCAGTTCTTC. The rearrangement links TRBV7-2 to TRBJ2-1; the match to TRBD2 covers 14 bases. Germline V gene sequence: CDR1 SGHTA, CDR2 FQGNSA. Trimming at V came to 1 base and at J to 8 bases, leaving 7 bases not matched to a gene. CDR3 length: 17 residues.

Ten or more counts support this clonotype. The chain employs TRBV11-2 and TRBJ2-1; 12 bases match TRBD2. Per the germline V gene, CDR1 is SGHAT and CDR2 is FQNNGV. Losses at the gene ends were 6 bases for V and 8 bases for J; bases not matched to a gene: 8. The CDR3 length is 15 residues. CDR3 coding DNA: TGTGCCAGCAGGGGAACTAGCGGGAGGAACCATGAGCAGTTCTTC. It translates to CASRGTSGRNHEQFF.

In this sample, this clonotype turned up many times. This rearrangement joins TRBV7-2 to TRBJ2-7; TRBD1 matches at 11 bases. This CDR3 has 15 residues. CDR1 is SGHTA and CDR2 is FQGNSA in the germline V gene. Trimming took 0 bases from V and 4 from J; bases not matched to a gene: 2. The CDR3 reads CASSLARDRGYEQYF. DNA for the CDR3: TGTGCCAGCAGCTTAGCACGGGACAGGGGGTACGAGCAGTACTTC.

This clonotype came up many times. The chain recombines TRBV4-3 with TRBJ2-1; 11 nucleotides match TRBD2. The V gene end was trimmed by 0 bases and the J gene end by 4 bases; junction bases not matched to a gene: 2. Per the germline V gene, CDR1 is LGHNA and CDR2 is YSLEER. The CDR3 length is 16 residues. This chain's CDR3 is CASSQESSGGYNEQFF. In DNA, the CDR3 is TGCGCCAGCAGCCAAGAATCTAGCGGGGGGTACAATGAGCAGTTCTTC.

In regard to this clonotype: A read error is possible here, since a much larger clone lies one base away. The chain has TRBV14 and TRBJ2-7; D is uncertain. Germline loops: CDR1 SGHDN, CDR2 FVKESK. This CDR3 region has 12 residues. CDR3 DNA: TGTGCCGGCAGCCACAGTGTCTACGAGCAGTACTTC. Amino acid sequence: CAGSHSVYEQYF.

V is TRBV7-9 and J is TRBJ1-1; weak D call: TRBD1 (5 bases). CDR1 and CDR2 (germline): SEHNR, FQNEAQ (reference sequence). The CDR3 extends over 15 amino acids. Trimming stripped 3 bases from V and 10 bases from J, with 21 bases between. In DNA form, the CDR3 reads TGTGCCAGCAGCTTCCATCGAAGGGGCGAAGGTGGAGCTTTCTTT. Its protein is CASSFHRRGEGGAFF. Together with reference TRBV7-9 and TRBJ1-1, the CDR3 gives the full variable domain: DTGVSQNPRHKITKRGQNVTFRCDPISEHNRLYWYRQTLGQGPEFLTYFQNEAQLEKSRLLSDRFSAERPKGSFSTLEIQRTEQGDSAMYLCASSFHRRGEGGAFFGQGTRLTVV.

CDR3 sequence reads: CASSSETGAEAFF. The CDR3, as DNA: TGTGCCAGCAGCTCCGAGACCGGGGCTGAAGCTTTCTTT. The chain is built from TRBV7-9 and TRBJ1-1, with unresolved D. Germline V gene data show CDR1 as SEHNR and CDR2 as FQNEAQ (reference sequence). This CDR3 has 13 residues. Trimming took off 4 bases at V and 6 bases at J, with 12 bases between the two ends.

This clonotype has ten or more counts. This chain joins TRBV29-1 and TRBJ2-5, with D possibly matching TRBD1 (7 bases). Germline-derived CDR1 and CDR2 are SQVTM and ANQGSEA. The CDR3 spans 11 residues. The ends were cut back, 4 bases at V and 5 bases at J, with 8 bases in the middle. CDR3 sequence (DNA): TGCAGCGTTGCAGGGGGGGAGACCCAGTACTTC. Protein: CSVAGGETQYF. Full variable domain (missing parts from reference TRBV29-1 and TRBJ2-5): SAVISQKPSRDICQRGTSLTIQCQVDSQVTMMFWYRQQPGQSLTLIATANQGSEATYESGFVIDKFPISRPNLTFSTLTVSNMSPEDSSIYLCSVAGGETQYFGPGTRLLVL.

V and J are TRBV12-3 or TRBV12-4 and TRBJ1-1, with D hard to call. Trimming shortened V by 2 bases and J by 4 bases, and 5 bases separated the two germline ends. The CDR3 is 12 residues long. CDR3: CASSLPFTEAFF. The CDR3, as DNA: TGTGCCAGCAGTTTACCCTTCACTGAAGCTTTCTTT.

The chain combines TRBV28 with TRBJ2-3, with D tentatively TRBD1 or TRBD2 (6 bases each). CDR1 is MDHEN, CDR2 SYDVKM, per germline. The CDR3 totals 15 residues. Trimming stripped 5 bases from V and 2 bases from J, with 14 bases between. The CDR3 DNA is TGTGCCAGCAGTGTCCGCCCGGGGGCCACAGATACGCAGTATTTT. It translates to CASSVRPGATDTQYF. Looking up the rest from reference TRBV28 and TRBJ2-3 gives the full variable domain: DVKVTQSSRYLVKRTGEKVFLECVQDMDHENMFWYRQDPGLGLRLIYFSYDVKMKEKGDIPEGYSVSREKKERFSLILESASTNQTSMYLCASSVRPGATDTQYFGPGTRLTVL.

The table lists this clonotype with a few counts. CDR3 nucleotides: TGCAGCGTTGATCAGGGGCAGGGAGAGACCCAGTACTTC. This codes for CSVDQGQGETQYF. The V and J genes are TRBV29-1 and TRBJ2-5; D perhaps matches TRBD1 (6 bases). The CDR3 covers 13 residues. The germline V and J ends were trimmed by 3 bases and 4 bases, with 12 bases remaining between them. CDR1 is SQVTM and CDR2 is ANQGSEA in the germline V gene. Full variable domain (missing parts from reference TRBV29-1 and TRBJ2-5): SAVISQKPSRDICQRGTSLTIQCQVDSQVTMMFWYRQQPGQSLTLIATANQGSEATYESGFVIDKFPISRPNLTFSTLTVSNMSPEDSSIYLCSVDQGQGETQYFGPGTRLLVL.

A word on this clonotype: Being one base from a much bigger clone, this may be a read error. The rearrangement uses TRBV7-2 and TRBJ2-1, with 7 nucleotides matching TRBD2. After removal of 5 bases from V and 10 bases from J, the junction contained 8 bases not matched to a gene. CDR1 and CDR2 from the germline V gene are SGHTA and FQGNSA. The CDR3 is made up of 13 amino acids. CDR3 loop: CASSPRGNYEQFF. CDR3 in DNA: TGTGCCAGCAGCCCGCGGGGGAACTACGAGCAGTTCTTC.

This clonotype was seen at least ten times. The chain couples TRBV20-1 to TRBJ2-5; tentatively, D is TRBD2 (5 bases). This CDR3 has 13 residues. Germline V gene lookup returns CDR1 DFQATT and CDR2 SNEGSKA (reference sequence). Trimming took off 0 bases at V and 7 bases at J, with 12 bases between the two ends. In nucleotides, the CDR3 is TGCAGTGCTAGAGATCTCATTGCGGGGACCCAGTACTTC. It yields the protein CSARDLIAGTQYF.